The following is a T cell receptor (beta chain) sequence with its context. The antigen remains unidentified. The sample belongs to a study of OX40 agonist ivuxolimab in advanced cancers. Study summary: Of mixed ages from about 23 to 79 and averaging around 60 years, the group was roughly 83% male. Partial response was recorded in three patients: one hepatocellular carcinoma and two cutaneous melanoma cases. Whole-study results and caveats: Both blood CD4+ and CD8+ T cells showed clonal growth by week 6 at 0.1 to 3.0 mg/kg.

The investigators sampled blood at baseline, at cycle 4 day 1, and at cycle 7 day 1. This CDR3 is built from 15 residues. Trimming removed 11 bases from V and 7 bases from J, with 26 bases in between. CDR1 and CDR2 (germline): MNHEY, SMNVEV (reference sequence). Clones were read by immunoSEQ multiplex PCR, and TCRdb kept only the in-frame ones, dropping some. The profile shows 63,000 or so clones, roughly 80% of them singletons. The sequence derives from an adult with an advanced solid tumor such as melanoma, head and neck, liver or kidney cancer. Sequenced here: CD4+ or CD8+ T cells sorted from blood, sampled in a trial of the OX40 agonist ivuxolimab. The chain combines TRBV27 with TRBJ1-2; a weak D match, TRBD1 (5 bases). CDR3 residues: CAPSHPPPQGRGYTF. The DNA of the CDR3 is TGTGCCCCCTCCCACCCCCCCCCTCAGGGACGTGGCTACACCTTC.